Presented here are 6 T cell receptor beta chains from one specimen sequenced in a study of T-cell memory formation after mild COVID-19. TCRdb reprocessed the 5' RACE reads with MiXCR, giving one entry per CDR3 protein. This table has about 290,000 distinct CDR3 sequences, 18% appearing once. The sample comprised PBMCs or a T cell subset sorted from them (not recorded which). The receptor set was obtained from a man in his late teens or twenties who had mild COVID-19 (a few samples of this study predate the infection). Cell type and time point are not known.

This clonotype has just a few counts. The CDR3 sequence: CASSEIRVNGELFF. CDR3 nucleotide sequence: TGTGCCAGCAGTGAAATAAGGGTGAACGGGGAGCTGTTTTTT. This chain links TRBV6-1 with TRBJ2-2; no clear D gene. V was pared by 2 bases and J by 7 bases, with 11 bases between. CDR3 size: 14 residues. Per germline, CDR1 MNHNS and CDR2 SASEGT.

This clonotype was seen a handful of times. The V and J genes are TRBV3-1 and TRBJ1-2; D is uncertain. V shed 4 bases and J shed 4 bases, with 16 bases lying between them. Germline V gene data show CDR1 as LGHDT and CDR2 as YNNKEL (reference sequence). CDR3 size: 15 residues. The CDR3 region has the DNA TGTGCCAGCAGCCCGAGAGGAGGCCCTCGCTATGGCTACACCTTC. Protein: CASSPRGGPRYGYTF.

The chain uses TRBV5-1 and TRBJ2-1; perhaps TRBD2 as D (5 bases). The CDR3 runs to 16 residues. V was pared by 0 bases and J by 5 bases, with 15 bases between. CDR1 and CDR2 from the germline V gene are SGHRS and YFSETQ. The CDR3 loop reads CASSLDRADGNNEQFF. The CDR3 DNA follows: TGCGCCAGCAGCTTGGATCGGGCGGACGGGAACAATGAGCAGTTCTTC.

The V call is TRBV5-1, the J call TRBJ1-1; 10 positions agree with TRBD1. CDR3 size: 17 residues. Trimming took 4 bases from V and 2 from J; bases not matched to a gene: 11. Germline-derived CDR1 and CDR2 are SGHRS and YFSETQ. Written as DNA, the CDR3 is TGCGCCAGCAGCCCCGAACCGGGACAGGGGCGAAACACTGAAGCTTTCTTT. It translates to CASSPEPGQGRNTEAFF.

This clonotype was observed a few times. J is TRBJ2-1 and V is TRBV7-6; the match to TRBD2 covers 10 bases. The germline V gene has CDR1 SGHVS and CDR2 FNYEAQ. V trimming: 5 bases; J trimming: 7 bases; junction bases outside the gene matches: 5. The CDR3 is made up of 14 amino acids. The CDR3 is CASSPRTSGNEQFF. The CDR3 DNA follows: TGTGCCAGCAGCCCACGGACTAGCGGTAATGAGCAGTTCTTC. Looking up the rest from reference TRBV7-6 and TRBJ2-1 gives the full variable domain: GAGVSQSPRYKVTKRGQDVALRCDPISGHVSLYWYRQALGQGPEFLTYFNYEAQQDKSGLPNDRFSAERPEGSISTLTIQRTEQRDSAMYRCASSPRTSGNEQFFGPGTRLTVL.

Only a few counts were recorded for this clonotype. The rearrangement joins TRBV4-1 to TRBJ2-3; possible D gene TRBD2, 6 bases. Looked up from germline, CDR1 is MGHRA and CDR2 is YSYEKL. Trimming pared 3 bases from V and 6 bases from J, leaving 16 bases between. This CDR3 spans 15 amino acids. In nucleotides, the CDR3 is TGCGCCAGCAGCCAGGCCGGGGGTATGGTGGATACGCAGTATTTT. Its protein product is CASSQAGGMVDTQYF.